The 19 T cell receptor beta chains given below trace back to one sample, sequenced in a study of OX40 agonist ivuxolimab in advanced cancers. The protocol was immunoSEQ multiplex PCR, while the TCRdb copy is restricted to in-frame clones and leaves out a portion. The sample carries 65,000 to 70,000 clones, roughly 89% recorded once. The material was CD4+ or CD8+ T cells sorted from blood, obtained in a trial of the OX40 agonist ivuxolimab. The source is an adult with an advanced solid tumor such as melanoma, head and neck, liver or kidney cancer.

The chain combines TRBV11-3 with TRBJ1-2; 12 bases map to TRBD1. Germline CDR1 reads SGHNT; CDR2 reads YENEEA. V was pared by 4 bases and J by 4 bases, with 10 bases of the junction left unmatched. This CDR3 contains 17 residues. The CDR3 loop reads CASSYAGTGGILYGYTF. The CDR3, as DNA: TGTGCCAGCAGCTATGCCGGGACAGGGGGCATCCTCTATGGCTACACCTTC.

This clone was counted between two and nine times. The rearrangement joins TRBV6-5 to TRBJ1-1; D remains ambiguous. Trimming left V 5 bases short and J 1 base short, with 8 bases between. This CDR3 has 13 amino acids. From germline, CDR1 is MNHEY and CDR2 SVGAGI. The CDR3 loop is CASSTQRNTEAFF. CDR3 sequence (DNA): TGTGCCAGCAGTACGCAACGGAACACTGAAGCTTTCTTT.

The chain employs TRBV28 and TRBJ1-5; D not certain. This CDR3 is built from 15 residues. Germline V gene lookup returns CDR1 MDHEN and CDR2 SYDVKM. Between the trimmed V and J ends, which lost 0 bases and 0 bases, there was a span of 6 bases. CDR3 region: CASSLWIISNQPQHF. As DNA, the CDR3 is TGTGCCAGCAGTTTATGGATCATTAGCAATCAGCCCCAGCATTTT. The full variable domain, rest sourced from reference TRBV28 and TRBJ1-5, is DVKVTQSSRYLVKRTGEKVFLECVQDMDHENMFWYRQDPGLGLRLIYFSYDVKMKEKGDIPEGYSVSREKKERFSLILESASTNQTSMYLCASSLWIISNQPQHFGDGTRLSIL.

The genes are TRBV27 and TRBJ2-3; D may match TRBD1 or TRBD2 (6 bases each). There are 14 residues in the CDR3. CDR1 and CDR2 (germline): MNHEY, SMNVEV (reference sequence). V was trimmed by 4 bases and J by 8 bases, leaving 16 bases between them. CDR3 in amino acids: CASSSKGGGATQYF. CDR3 coding DNA: TGTGCCAGCAGTTCCAAGGGGGGCGGGGCTACGCAGTATTTT.

The chain employs TRBV29-1 and TRBJ2-3; TRBD1 might be the D (5 bases). V lost 4 bases to trimming and J lost 0 bases, with 23 bases between them. Germline CDR1 reads SQVTM; CDR2 reads ANQGSEA. The CDR3 length is 18 residues. The CDR3 sequence is CSVGAQGGPSRSTDTQYF. The CDR3 bases are TGCAGCGTTGGGGCCCAGGGCGGTCCCTCGCGTAGCACAGATACGCAGTATTTT.

This sequence joins TRBV10-3 and TRBJ1-5; D is uncertain. CDR1 and CDR2 (germline): ENHRY, SYGVKD. The V end was cut by 0 bases, the J end by 2 bases, with 8 bases between. This CDR3 region has 15 residues. CDR3 sequence: CAISESDRGNQPQHF. CDR3 nucleotides: TGTGCCATCAGTGAGTCGGACCGAGGCAATCAGCCCCAGCATTTT.

The chain recombines TRBV18 with TRBJ1-4; D not certain. The CDR3 is made up of 15 amino acids. Per germline, CDR1 KGHSH and CDR2 LQKENI. V lost 3 bases and J 6 bases, leaving 14 bases between the germline ends. This chain's CDR3 is CASSPILPADEKLFF. DNA for the CDR3: TGTGCCAGCTCACCGATCTTACCTGCTGATGAAAAACTGTTTTTT.

This chain uses TRBV18 with TRBJ2-7, with 7 nucleotides matching TRBD2. Germline V CDR1 and CDR2: KGHSH, LQKENI. The CDR3 is 15 amino acids. Losses at the gene ends were 3 bases for V and 0 bases for J; bases not matched to a gene: 5. The CDR3 coding sequence is TGTGCCAGCTCACCGACCGGCGGGAGCTCCTACGAGCAGTACTTC. Protein product: CASSPTGGSSYEQYF.

The rearrangement uses TRBV7-5 and TRBJ2-7; the D call of TRBD2 is as the table states it, not checked on the DNA. TRBV7-5 is assigned pseudogene status. CDR3 length: 13 amino acids. Here the CDR3 reads CARSLVRDYEQYF. The CDR3 nucleotides are TGTGCCAGAAGCTTAGTTCGGGATTACGAGCAGTACTTC.

The V call is TRBV7-6, the J call TRBJ1-3; no definite D call. The V end lost 2 bases, the J end lost 0 bases, and 11 bases lay between the germline ends. The CDR3 spans 16 residues. CDR1 and CDR2 (germline): SGHVS, FNYEAQ. The CDR3 protein is CASSLPPRSSGNTIYF. CDR3 nucleotides: TGTGCCAGCAGCTTACCCCCCCGGAGCTCTGGAAACACCATATATTTT.

This clone turned up a few times. The chain recombines TRBV5-5 with TRBJ1-2, with TRBD1 identical over 7 bases. Per the germline V gene, CDR1 is SGHKS and CDR2 is YYEKEE (reference sequence). V trimming: 0 bases; J trimming: 4 bases; junction bases outside the gene matches: 6. The CDR3 is made up of 15 amino acids. CDR3 residues: CASSLGWQGVYGYTF. The CDR3 bases are TGTGCCAGCAGCTTGGGTTGGCAGGGGGTCTATGGCTACACCTTC.

This clone was counted at least ten times. The CDR3 protein is CASSLEGRGFGEQYF. The CDR3, as DNA: TGCGCCAGCAGCTTGGAGGGTAGGGGTTTCGGGGAGCAGTACTTC. This sequence joins TRBV5-1 and TRBJ2-7, with D tentatively TRBD1 (5 bases). The CDR3 runs to 15 residues. V was shortened by 0 bases and J by 7 bases, with 17 bases between the two germline ends. Germline-derived CDR1 and CDR2 are SGHRS and YFSETQ.

The chain joins TRBV28 to TRBJ1-4; possibly TRBD1 for D (5 bases). Germline CDR1 and CDR2: MDHEN and SYDVKM. Between the trimmed V and J ends, which lost 4 bases and 3 bases, there was a span of 12 bases. This CDR3 contains 15 residues. The CDR3 loop is CASSWRGPSNEKLFF. The CDR3 DNA sequence: TGTGCCAGCAGTTGGAGGGGTCCCTCTAATGAAAAACTGTTTTTT. The variable domain in full, with the rest retrieved from reference TRBV28 and TRBJ1-4, is DVKVTQSSRYLVKRTGEKVFLECVQDMDHENMFWYRQDPGLGLRLIYFSYDVKMKEKGDIPEGYSVSREKKERFSLILESASTNQTSMYLCASSWRGPSNEKLFFGSGTQLSVL.

V and J are TRBV30 and TRBJ1-2; 7 bases are shared with TRBD1. This CDR3 has 13 amino acids. Unmatched junction bases numbered 5, after V lost 0 bases and J lost 7 bases. CDR1 and CDR2 from the germline V gene are GTSNPN and SVGIG (reference sequence). DNA of the CDR3: TGTGCCTGGAGTGTAGAAGCAGGGGGTGGCTACACCTTC. Protein sequence: CAWSVEAGGGYTF.

The chain uses TRBV6-6 and TRBJ2-7; 9 bases align to TRBD1. V shed 0 bases and J 0 bases; nucleotides not matched to a gene: 3. This CDR3 is 16 amino acids long. CDR1 is MNHNY, CDR2 SVGAGI, per germline (reference sequence). CDR3 protein: CASSYSGTGNSYEQYF. The CDR3 bases are TGTGCCAGCAGTTACTCAGGGACAGGGAACTCCTACGAGCAGTACTTC.

J is TRBJ2-1 and V is TRBV7-3; 7 bases are a match to TRBD2. Germline-derived CDR1 and CDR2 are SGHTA and FQGTGA. V shed 2 bases and J 9 bases; nucleotides not matched to a gene: 10. This CDR3 comprises 15 residues. CDR3 sequence: CASSLVRVTGGEQFF. The CDR3 coding sequence is TGTGCCAGCAGCTTAGTCAGGGTGACGGGGGGTGAGCAGTTCTTC.

This clone was found a few times. The chain combines TRBV28 with TRBJ2-7, with TRBD1 identical over 10 bases. Germline CDR1 and CDR2: MDHEN and SYDVKM. The CDR3 totals 16 residues. J was trimmed by 9 bases and V by 5 bases; bases with no gene match: 16. CDR3 DNA: TGTGCCAGCAGTCCCGGGTTTTGGACAGGGGGTTTCGGGCAGTACTTC. Protein product: CASSPGFWTGGFGQYF. The full variable domain, rest sourced from reference TRBV28 and TRBJ2-7, is DVKVTQSSRYLVKRTGEKVFLECVQDMDHENMFWYRQDPGLGLRLIYFSYDVKMKEKGDIPEGYSVSREKKERFSLILESASTNQTSMYLCASSPGFWTGGFGQYFGPGTRLTVT.

This clone came up a few times. This chain connects TRBV5-8 to TRBJ2-5; D uncertain. Germline V CDR1 and CDR2: SGHTS, YDEGEE. V lost 2 bases and J 5 bases, leaving 7 bases between the germline ends. The CDR3 has 12 residues. The CDR3 DNA is TGTGCCAGCAGCTTATCGGTGGAGACCCAGTACTTC. It yields the protein CASSLSVETQYF.

V usage is TRBV28 and J usage is TRBJ1-1; D remains unclear. V was cut by 3 bases and J by 0 bases, with 8 bases left in between. The CDR3 covers 14 residues. The germline CDR1 and CDR2 sequences are MDHEN and SYDVKM. CDR3 coding DNA: TGTGCCAGCAGTTTGGGAAGCATGAACACTGAAGCTTTCTTT. Protein product: CASSLGSMNTEAFF.